What follows are 9 T cell receptor beta chains derived from one specimen sequenced in a study of T cell clusters in autoimmune cytopenias. TRB amplification used roughly 250 ng of peripheral blood genomic DNA. TRB rearrangements were amplified by touch-down multiplex PCR with mixed TRB-A/B primers. For each CDR3 protein, TCRdb gives one entry from its re-call of the multiplex PCR reads, without DNA. This listing includes roughly 4,800 distinct CDR3 sequences. Sequenced input: peripheral blood. Every receptor here comes from a human donor with an autoimmune cytopenia or autoimmune hepatitis (not recorded which).

The rearrangement joins TRBV10-3 to TRBJ1-1; as DNA is missing, the TRBD1 call by TCRdb cannot be tested. Germline CDR1 ENHRY, CDR2 SYGVKD. The length of the CDR3 is 12 residues. CDR3 region: CAMRQGDTEAFF.

This clonotype is medium-sized by frequency. The rearrangement links TRBV19 to TRBJ1-1. The CDR3 is 13 amino acids. CDR1 LNHDA and CDR2 SQIVND come from the germline V gene (reference sequence). The chain's CDR3 is CASSTGLNTEAFF.

This clonotype registers medium-sized by frequency. The chain joins TRBV29-1 to TRBJ1-1. There are 12 residues in the CDR3. Germline values: CDR1 SQVTM, CDR2 ANQGSEA. CDR3 residues: CSVDRTGTEAFF.

Its frequency marks this clonotype as medium-sized. The chain is built from TRBV6-6 and TRBJ2-2; lacking DNA, the TRBD1 call made by TCRdb goes unchecked. CDR1 and CDR2 from the germline V gene are MNHNY and SVGAGI (reference sequence). This CDR3 is built from 15 residues. The CDR3 loop reads CASSYRQGGTGELFF.

The V and J genes are TRBV10-3 and TRBJ1-5; without DNA, the TCRdb call of TRBD1 cannot be checked. Germline lookup yields CDR1 ENHRY and CDR2 SYGVKD. The CDR3 consists of 12 residues. Here the CDR3 reads CAISGGLEPQHF.

By frequency, this clonotype is medium-sized. The V and J genes are TRBV5-6 and TRBJ1-6; TCRdb gives TRBD1 as the D gene, but with no DNA this cannot be confirmed. The V gene's germline CDR1 is SGHDT and CDR2 YYEEEE. The CDR3 runs 13 residues. CDR3 sequence: CASSSLRASPLHF.

This clonotype is deemed medium-sized by its frequency. V usage is TRBV29-1 and J usage is TRBJ1-1; TCRdb returns TRBD1, unconfirmable since there is no DNA. Germline V lookup: CDR1 SQVTM, CDR2 ANQGSEA. The CDR3 covers 13 residues. This chain's CDR3 is CSARTQENTEAFF.

The chain couples TRBV5-4 to TRBJ2-5. There are 12 residues in the CDR3. CDR1 is SGHNT, CDR2 YYREEE, per germline (reference sequence). The CDR3 reads CASSLSQEAQYF.

This rearrangement joins TRBV12-3 or TRBV12-4 to TRBJ2-5. The CDR3 is made up of 14 amino acids. The CDR3 loop reads CASSLRNNQETQYF.